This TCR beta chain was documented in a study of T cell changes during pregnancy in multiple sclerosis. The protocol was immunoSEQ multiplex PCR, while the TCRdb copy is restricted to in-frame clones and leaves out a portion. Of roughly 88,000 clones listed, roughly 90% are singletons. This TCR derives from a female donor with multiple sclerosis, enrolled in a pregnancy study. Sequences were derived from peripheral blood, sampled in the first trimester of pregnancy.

The CDR3 bases are TGTGCCAGCAGGGGACAGGGAACCTACGAGCAGTACTTC. It encodes CASRGQGTYEQYF. V gene TRBV28 combines with J gene TRBJ2-7; TRBD1 matches at 9 bases. The trim removed 6 bases at V and 2 bases at J, leaving 2 bases unmatched. The CDR3 runs to 13 residues. Per the germline V gene, CDR1 is MDHEN and CDR2 is SYDVKM.